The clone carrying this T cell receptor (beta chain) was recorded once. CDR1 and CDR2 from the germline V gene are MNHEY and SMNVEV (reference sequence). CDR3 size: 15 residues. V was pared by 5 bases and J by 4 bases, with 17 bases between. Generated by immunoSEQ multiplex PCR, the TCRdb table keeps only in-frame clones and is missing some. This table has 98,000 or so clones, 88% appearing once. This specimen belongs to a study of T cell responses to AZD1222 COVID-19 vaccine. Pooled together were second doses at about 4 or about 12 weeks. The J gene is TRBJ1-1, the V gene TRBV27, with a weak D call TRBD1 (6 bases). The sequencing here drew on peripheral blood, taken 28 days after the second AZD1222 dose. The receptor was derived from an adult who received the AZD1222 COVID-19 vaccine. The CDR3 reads CASSTPSGGRTEAFF. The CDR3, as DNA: TGTGCCAGCAGTACCCCTTCGGGGGGGCGCACTGAAGCTTTCTTT.